A single sample gave rise to the 5 T cell receptor beta chains below, sequenced in a study of T cells in Graves' hyperthyroidism and ophthalmopathy. TCR beta CDR3 sequences were amplified from RNA transcripts. The primer set for the first-round RT-PCR of the TCR CDR3 was HTBI. TCRdb reprocessed the multiplex PCR reads via MiXCR and lists one record per CDR3 protein. The table includes 300,000 to 400,000 distinct CDR3 sequences, approximately 13% detected once. Sequenced material: blood. These receptors were obtained from a woman younger than 30 with Graves' hyperthyroidism.

A few counts support this clonotype. The CDR3, as DNA: TGTGCCAGCAGCTTGGATATGGGGGAGACCCAGTACTTC. Residues: CASSLDMGETQYF. The chain is built from TRBV5-5 and TRBJ2-5, with unresolved D. The ends were cut back, 0 bases at V and 5 bases at J, with 8 bases in the middle. Germline V gene data show CDR1 as SGHKS and CDR2 as YYEKEE (reference sequence). This CDR3 has 13 amino acids.

This clonotype was picked up many times. The chain joins TRBV3-1 to TRBJ2-1; the D gene is possibly TRBD1 (5 bases). Deletions cut 6 bases from V and 5 bases from J, with 11 bases between. Germline values: CDR1 LGHDT, CDR2 YNNKEL (reference sequence). The CDR3 totals 13 residues. This CDR3 is CASRMIGDNEQFF. In nucleotides, the CDR3 is TGTGCCAGCAGAATGATAGGGGACAATGAGCAGTTCTTC.

This clonotype was recorded many times. The V and J genes are TRBV19 and TRBJ1-5; D gene uncertain. The ends were cut back, 5 bases at V and 5 bases at J, with 10 bases in the middle. The germline V gene encodes CDR1 LNHDA and CDR2 SQIVND (reference sequence). The CDR3 runs 13 residues. The chain's CDR3 is CASSAAEHQPQHF. The DNA for the CDR3 is TGTGCCAGTAGTGCGGCTGAGCATCAGCCCCAGCATTTT. The complete variable domain, with remaining parts taken from reference TRBV19 and TRBJ1-5, reads DGGITQSPKYLFRKEGQNVTLSCEQNLNHDAMYWYRQDPGQGLRLIYYSQIVNDFQKGDIAEGYSVSREKKESFPLTVTSAQKNPTAFYLCASSAAEHQPQHFGDGTRLSIL.

This clonotype was detected ten times or more. The chain combines TRBV7-9 with TRBJ1-1, with 7 nucleotides matching TRBD1. The J segment lost 4 bases and the V segment lost 4 bases, leaving 6 bases of the junction unmatched. The CDR3 runs 14 residues. Germline V gene sequence: CDR1 SEHNR, CDR2 FQNEAQ (reference sequence). The CDR3 DNA sequence: TGTGCCAGCAGCTATACAGGGGACTTCACTGAAGCTTTCTTT. This codes for CASSYTGDFTEAFF.

The sample holds many counts of this clonotype. This chain links TRBV5-1 with TRBJ2-1; 11 bases fit TRBD2. Unmatched junction bases numbered 6, after V lost 0 bases and J lost 1 base. The CDR3 extends over 18 amino acids. CDR1 and CDR2 (germline): SGHRS, YFSETQ. CDR3 region: CASSLVSGRAASYNEQFF. CDR3 in DNA: TGCGCCAGCAGCTTGGTTAGCGGGAGGGCCGCGTCCTACAATGAGCAGTTCTTC.